This TCR beta chain is from a study of blood T cell repertoires in COVID-19. Across the whole study: T cells, B-cell-depleted T cells, or PBMCs provided the cDNA or gDNA that served as material.

Germline CDR1 reads SGHVS; CDR2 reads FQNEAQ. V lost 6 bases and J lost 6, with 9 bases in between. This CDR3 comprises 11 residues. Repertoires were generated with immunoSEQ multiplex PCR, while TCRdb's copy carries only in-frame clones and drops some. The table includes tens of thousands of clones, 83% detected once. This clone has more than one count but fewer than ten. V gene TRBV7-8 combines with J gene TRBJ2-7; D ambiguous. The sample was peripheral blood. The receptor comes from a man in his 70s with acute or convalescent COVID-19. The DNA of the CDR3 is TGTGCCAGCAGGCTTCTAGGCGAGCAGTACTTC. It translates to CASRLLGEQYF.